This T cell receptor beta chain was retrieved from a study of CD8+CD57+ T cells in acquired aplastic anemia (dated by TCRdb to 2017 to 2018). About the investigation overall: A mean of about 3.2 ug of DNA, ranging from roughly 0.17 to 30 ug, was extracted from sorted CD4+ and CD8+ cells. Mean read counts for healthy donor samples were roughly 10 million for CD4+ cells and about 12 million for CD8+ cells.

In this study, sorted CD4+ and CD8+ T cells from the blood of healthy subjects and of severe aplastic anemia patients had their TCR repertoires deep-sequenced. Ficoll-Paque density gradient centrifugation was used to isolate peripheral blood mononuclear cells. CD4+ and CD8+ T cells were sorted by FACS or magnetic beads before DNA extraction. At the junction V is shortened by 4 bases and J by 1 base; bases outside the gene matches: 6. The CDR3 measures 14 amino acids from cysteine to phenylalanine. Only the CDR3 part of the read is kept: 42 bases, read in frame from the first base. CDR1 is given as DFQATT and CDR2 as SNEGSKA, both from the germline V gene (reference sequence). With regard to this clonotype: There is no known antigen for this receptor. It has no much larger one-base neighbor in the sample; base qualities were not kept.

Genomic DNA was used as template for profiling of TCR beta VDJ combinations and CDR3 sequences. TCR repertoire sequencing was run on an Illumina HiSeq 2000. The study's own analysis went as follows. Repertoire assessment relied on Simpson's diversity index, CDR3 size and DJ length profiles, and TRBV/TRBJ rearrangement plots. The most abundant DNA sequence in the deep sequencing data was defined as the immunodominant clone. CDR3 amino acid sequences were checked for sharing across subjects and were also compared against the VDJdb database and published repertoires. TCRdb's own reprocessing of the public reads used fastp at Q25 and MiXCR and kept productive beta chains. Every distinct CDR3 protein forms one entry, paired with its most common genes and DNA. The V and J calls were determined by TCRdb, not by the authors. The sample profile shows about 42,000 distinct CDR3 sequences; roughly 65% of them were found once. Jointly, the top ten make up 20% to 30% of the sample.

Here is what the overall study found, with its caveats: Patients and healthy controls showed no significant difference in CD8+ Simpson's diversity (P=0.060). About 30 CD8+ CDR3 sequences were found in both patients and controls but appeared to be highly expressed in patients and within the immunodominant clones of the patients.

The sample was sorted CD4+, CD8+, or CD8+CD57+ T cells (not recorded which) from PBMCs. The sequence came from a human donor in good health, serving as a control. Recombination joined TRBV20-1 with TRBJ2-5, with TRBD2 identical over 7 junction bases. The nucleotide sequence reads as follows: TGCAGTGCTATAAATGCGGGAGTCCAAGAGACCCAGTACTTC. Its protein product is CSAINAGVQETQYF.